The clone carrying this T cell receptor (beta chain) appeared a single time. This CDR3 spans 15 amino acids. Trimming removed 5 bases from V and 5 bases from J, with 16 bases in between. From germline, CDR1 is MNHEY and CDR2 SVGAGI. This specimen belongs to a study of cytomegalovirus exposure and HLA in healthy donors. In the PCR, 60 Vbeta and 13 Jbeta primers were used. The method was immunoSEQ multiplex PCR; TCRdb's version includes in-frame clones alone and lacks a portion of them. The data hold 85,000 to 130,000 clones, with almost 80% observed a single time. The sequenced sample was PBMCs. This TCR was recovered from a man aged 55 to 70 in good health and CMV-seropositive. This chain connects TRBV6-5 to TRBJ1-5; D may be TRBD1 (6 bases). CDR3 amino acids: CASSPGRGLDQPQHF. The CDR3 region has the DNA TGTGCCAGCAGTCCCGGCAGGGGTCTCGATCAGCCCCAGCATTTT.